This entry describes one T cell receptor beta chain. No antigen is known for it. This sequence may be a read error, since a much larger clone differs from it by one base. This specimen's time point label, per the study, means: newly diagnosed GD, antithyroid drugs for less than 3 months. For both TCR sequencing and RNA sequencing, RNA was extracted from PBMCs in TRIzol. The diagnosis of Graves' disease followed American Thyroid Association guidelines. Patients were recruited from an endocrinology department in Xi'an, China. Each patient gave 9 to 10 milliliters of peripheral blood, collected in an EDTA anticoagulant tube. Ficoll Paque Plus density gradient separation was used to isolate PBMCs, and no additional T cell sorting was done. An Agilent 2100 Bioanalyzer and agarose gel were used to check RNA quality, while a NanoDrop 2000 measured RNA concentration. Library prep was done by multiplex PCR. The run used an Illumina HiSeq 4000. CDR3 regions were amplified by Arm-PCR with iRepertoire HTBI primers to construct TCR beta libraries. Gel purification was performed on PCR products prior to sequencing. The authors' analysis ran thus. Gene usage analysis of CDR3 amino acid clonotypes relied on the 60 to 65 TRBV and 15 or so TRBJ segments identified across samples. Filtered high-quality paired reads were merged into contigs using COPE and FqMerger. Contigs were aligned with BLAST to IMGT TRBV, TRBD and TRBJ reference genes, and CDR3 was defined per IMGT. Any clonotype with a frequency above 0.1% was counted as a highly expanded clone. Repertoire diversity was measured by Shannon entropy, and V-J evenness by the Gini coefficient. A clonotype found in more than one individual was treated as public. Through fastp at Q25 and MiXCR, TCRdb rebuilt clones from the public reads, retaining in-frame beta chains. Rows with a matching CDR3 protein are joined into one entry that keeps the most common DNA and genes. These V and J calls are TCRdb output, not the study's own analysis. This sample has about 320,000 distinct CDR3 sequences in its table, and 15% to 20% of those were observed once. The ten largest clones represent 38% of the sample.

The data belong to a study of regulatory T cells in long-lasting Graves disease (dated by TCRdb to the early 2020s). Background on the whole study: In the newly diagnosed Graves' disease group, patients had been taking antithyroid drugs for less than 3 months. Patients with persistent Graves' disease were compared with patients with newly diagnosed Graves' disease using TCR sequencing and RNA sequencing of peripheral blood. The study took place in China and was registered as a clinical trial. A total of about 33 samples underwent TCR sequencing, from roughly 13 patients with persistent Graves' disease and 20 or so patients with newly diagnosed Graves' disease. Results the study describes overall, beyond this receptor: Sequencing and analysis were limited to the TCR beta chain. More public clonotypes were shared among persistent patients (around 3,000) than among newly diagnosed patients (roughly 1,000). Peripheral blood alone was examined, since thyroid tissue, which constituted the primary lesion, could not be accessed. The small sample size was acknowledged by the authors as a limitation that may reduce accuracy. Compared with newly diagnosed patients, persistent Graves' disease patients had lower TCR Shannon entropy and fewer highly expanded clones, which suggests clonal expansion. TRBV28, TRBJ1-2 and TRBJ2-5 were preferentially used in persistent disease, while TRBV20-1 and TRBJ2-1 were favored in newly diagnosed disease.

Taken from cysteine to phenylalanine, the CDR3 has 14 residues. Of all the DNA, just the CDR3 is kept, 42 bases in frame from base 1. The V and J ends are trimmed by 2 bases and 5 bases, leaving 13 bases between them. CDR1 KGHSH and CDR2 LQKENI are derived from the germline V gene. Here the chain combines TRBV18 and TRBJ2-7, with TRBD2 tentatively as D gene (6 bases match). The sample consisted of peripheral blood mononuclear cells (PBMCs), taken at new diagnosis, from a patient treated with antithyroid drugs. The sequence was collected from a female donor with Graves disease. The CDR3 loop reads CASSPCGGFDEQYF. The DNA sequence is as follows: TGTGCCAGCTCACCATGTGGAGGGTTCGACGAGCAGTACTTC.